In its sample, the clone carrying this TCR beta chain was seen many times. The antigen is not known. The junction does not match germline at one end; this may be a read error. The data stem from a study of T cell repertoires in cytomegalovirus infection. Across the study: Shared public TCR beta signatures pointed to both CMV infection and a matching HLA type.

The CDR3 contains 12 residues. CDR1 and CDR2 (germline): MNHEY, SMNVEV (reference sequence). TCRdb itself ran the reads through MiXCR, one entry per CDR3 protein. The table includes some 700,000 distinct CDR3 sequences, 35% to 45% detected once. The study, taken as a whole, reports: Cumulative public TCR beta family frequency identified carriers of CMV plus the relevant HLA.

The sequence was collected from a human donor in good health (CMV status not recorded). Some clones in this sample may be carry-over from other donors' samples. The rearrangement links TRBV27 to TRBJ1-1, with 7 bases fitting TRBD1. The sample was PBMCs. In nucleotides, the CDR3 is TGCGCCAGCAGCCCGACAGGGACTGAAGCTTTCTTT. This gives the protein CASSPTGTEAFF.